These 14 T cell receptor beta chains came from one sample sequenced in a study of blood T cells in healthy people across ages. A second PCR of roughly 7 to 11 cycles used a sample-barcoded 5' primer and a J-beta primer mix. TCRdb analysed the 5' RACE reads with MiXCR anew, one entry per CDR3 protein. The top ten hold under 10% of the sample, which has 600,000 to 850,000 distinct CDR3 sequences, 20% to 25% seen once. Another study also made use of these data, one on T cells of mothers and their children.

The sequenced material came from blood. The receptors stem from a boy between 10 and 17 years old in good health.

V gene TRBV6-2 or TRBV6-3 combines with J gene TRBJ2-7; 7 positions match TRBD1. The V gene's germline CDR1 is MNHEY and CDR2 SVGEGT. The CDR3 loop spans 16 amino acids. Germline trimming cut 2 bases from V and 0 bases from J; bases unmatched to any gene: 7. The CDR3 DNA sequence: TGTGCCAGCAGTTACCCCTGGGACAGCCTCTCCTACGAGCAGTACTTC. Translating it yields CASSYPWDSLSYEQYF.

The chain uses TRBV29-1 and TRBJ1-2, with D maybe TRBD1 (5 bases). This CDR3 has 11 amino acids. Germline V lookup: CDR1 SQVTM, CDR2 ANQGSEA. The CDR3 spells CNVDQGSGYTF. The CDR3 coding sequence is TGCAACGTCGACCAGGGTTCTGGCTACACCTTC.

This chain connects TRBV5-1 to TRBJ2-1; possible D gene TRBD2, 5 bases. The CDR3 is 15 residues long. Germline V CDR1 and CDR2: SGHRS, YFSETQ. V was clipped by 0 bases and J by 6 bases, with 13 bases between them. In DNA form, the CDR3 reads TGCGCCAGCAGCTTGGCCGAAGGACTGAGCAATGAGCAGTTCTTC. This gives the protein CASSLAEGLSNEQFF. The entire variable domain, with the rest obtained from reference TRBV5-1 and TRBJ2-1, is as follows: KAGVTQTPRYLIKTRGQQVTLSCSPISGHRSVSWYQQTPGQGLQFLFEYFSETQRNKGNFPGRFSGRQFSNSRSEMNVSTLELGDSALYLCASSLAEGLSNEQFFGPGTRLTVL.

In its sample, this clonotype was seen a few times. This rearrangement joins TRBV7-9 to TRBJ1-5, with D perhaps matching TRBD1 (5 bases). This CDR3 is built from 15 residues. CDR1 is SEHNR and CDR2 is FQNEAQ in the germline V gene (reference sequence). V lost 1 base and J lost 4, with 11 bases in between. The CDR3 loop is CASSLGGIPNQPQHF. Written as DNA, the CDR3 is TGTGCCAGCAGCTTAGGGGGCATCCCAAATCAGCCCCAGCATTTT.

The sample holds one count of this clonotype. This sequence joins TRBV10-3 and TRBJ2-1, with D possibly being TRBD1 (6 bases). The closer fit of TRBJ2-7 to the DNA end suggests the J call may be wrong. Germline CDR1 reads ENHRY; CDR2 reads SYGVKD. This CDR3 is built from 13 residues. CDR3 sequence reads: CAISGTEYYEQYF. CDR3 DNA: TGTGCCATCAGTGGGACAGAATACTACGAGCAGTACTTC.

This clonotype has more than one count but fewer than ten. The chain employs TRBV7-8 and TRBJ1-1; a weak D match, TRBD1 (6 bases). Germline lookup yields CDR1 SGHVS and CDR2 FQNEAQ. V lost 5 bases to trimming and J lost 1 base, with 17 bases between them. The CDR3 length is 16 residues. The CDR3 DNA sequence: TGTGCCAGCAGCGGGAGATGGATGGGACAGAACACTGAAGCTTTCTTT. This translates into CASSGRWMGQNTEAFF.

The V call is TRBV28, the J call TRBJ2-5; D gene unclear. Trimming removed 5 bases at V and 4 bases at J, with 14 bases between. Germline CDR1 is MDHEN and CDR2 is SYDVKM. This CDR3 comprises 14 residues. The CDR3 DNA sequence: TGTGCCAGCAGTCCCCCCCTACAGCGAGAGACCCAGTACTTC. Translation gives CASSPPLQRETQYF.

This clonotype was detected a few times. V gene TRBV7-3 combines with J gene TRBJ2-2; D uncertain. This CDR3 is built from 13 residues. The V end lost 1 base, the J end lost 6 bases, and 6 bases lay between the germline ends. Germline V lookup: CDR1 SGHTA, CDR2 FQGTGA. The chain's CDR3 is CASSLMGSGELFF. In DNA form, the CDR3 reads TGTGCCAGCAGCTTAATGGGATCCGGGGAGCTGTTTTTT.

This clonotype appeared a few times. The CDR3 bases are TGCAGTGCTACCCAGCAGGGAGAGACCCAGTACTTC. Translating it yields CSATQQGETQYF. The genes are TRBV20-1 and TRBJ2-5; TRBD1 is a possible D gene (5 bases). Germline V gene lookup returns CDR1 DFQATT and CDR2 SNEGSKA (reference sequence). The CDR3 has 12 residues. Trimming removed 4 bases from V and 4 bases from J, with 10 bases in between.

In this sample, this clonotype turned up a few times. This chain links TRBV12-3 or TRBV12-4 with TRBJ1-2, with 10 bases identical to TRBD1. The CDR3 extends over 14 amino acids. V shed 5 bases, J shed 8 bases, and the junction held 8 bases outside the gene matches. The CDR3 region is CASSPGQGILGYTF. As DNA, the CDR3 is TGTGCCAGCAGTCCGGGACAGGGGATTTTGGGCTACACCTTC.

This chain connects TRBV4-3 to TRBJ1-2; no clear D gene. The CDR3 sequence is 14 residues long. V lost 0 bases and J 5 bases, leaving 10 bases between the germline ends. The germline V gene encodes CDR1 LGHNA and CDR2 YSLEER. The CDR3, as DNA: TGCGCCAGCAGCCAAGATCGGCGAGAATATGGCTACACCTTC. It yields the protein CASSQDRREYGYTF.

This clonotype has a handful of counts. The CDR3 nucleotides read TGTGCCAGCAGTCTCGCCCTGGGTGGGACACTCTACGAGCAGTACTTC. It encodes CASSLALGGTLYEQYF. The gene calls are TRBV7-9 and TRBJ2-5, with a weak D call TRBD1 (6 bases). The DNA end favors TRBJ2-7, so the J call may be wrong. The V gene's germline CDR1 is SEHNR and CDR2 FQNEAQ (reference sequence). The CDR3 spans 16 residues.

This clonotype has a handful of counts. The chain has TRBV5-1 and TRBJ2-5, with D possibly being TRBD1 or TRBD2 (5 bases each). This CDR3 has 16 amino acids. Germline values: CDR1 SGHRS, CDR2 YFSETQ. V lost 4 bases and J lost 2, with 18 bases in between. Here the CDR3 DNA reads TGCGCCAGCAGCCGGGACCAGGAGCGGATTCAAGAGACCCAGTACTTC. It specifies CASSRDQERIQETQYF.

The chain combines TRBV7-9 with TRBJ2-7; possibly TRBD2 for D (5 bases). The CDR3 contains 11 residues. Per the germline V gene, CDR1 is SEHNR and CDR2 is FQNEAQ (reference sequence). Trimming pared 2 bases from V and 7 bases from J, leaving 6 bases between. CDR3 loop: CASSLTREQYF. CDR3 nucleotide sequence: TGTGCCAGCAGCTTAACTAGGGAGCAGTACTTC.